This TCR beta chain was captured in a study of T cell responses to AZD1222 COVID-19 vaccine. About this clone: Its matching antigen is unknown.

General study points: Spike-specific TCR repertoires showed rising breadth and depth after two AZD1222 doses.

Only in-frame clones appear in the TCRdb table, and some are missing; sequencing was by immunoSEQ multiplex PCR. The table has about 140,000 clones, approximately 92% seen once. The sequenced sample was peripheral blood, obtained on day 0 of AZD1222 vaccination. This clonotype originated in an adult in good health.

CDR3 in amino acids: CASIPVLRGIYEQYF. The CDR3, as DNA: TGTGCCAGCATCCCAGTCCTCAGGGGGATCTACGAGCAGTACTTC. This sequence joins TRBV21-1 and TRBJ2-7; TRBD1, as called in the table, went unchecked against the DNA. TRBV21-1 is a listed pseudogene. This CDR3 has 15 residues.